This TCR beta chain is from a study of CD4 T cells in relation to SARS-CoV-2 and coronaviruses. Worth noting for this clone: What it binds is not known.

The unexposed donors gave CD4+ T cells in about 2011-2019, prior to COVID-19. Isolation of CD4+ T cells took place after around 11 days in culture. Findings of the study overall: The cross-reactivity analysis covered only spike protein, not other viral proteins.

Germline lookup yields CDR1 MGHDK and CDR2 SYGVNS. With V trimmed by 10 bases and J by 3 bases, 9 bases remained unmatched. The length of the CDR3 is 14 residues. Assay: immunoSEQ multiplex PCR; the TCRdb copy retains only in-frame clones and omits some. The sample lists around 24,000 clones; roughly 80% were seen once. The origin of this receptor is a human donor in good health. The sequencing sample was made of CD4+ T cells from PBMCs, cultured in vitro. This chain joins TRBV25-1 and TRBJ2-7; 10 positions match TRBD1. The CDR3 region is CATSAGTGDYEQYF. As DNA, the CDR3 is TGTGCCACCTCGGCCGGGACAGGGGACTACGAGCAGTACTTC.